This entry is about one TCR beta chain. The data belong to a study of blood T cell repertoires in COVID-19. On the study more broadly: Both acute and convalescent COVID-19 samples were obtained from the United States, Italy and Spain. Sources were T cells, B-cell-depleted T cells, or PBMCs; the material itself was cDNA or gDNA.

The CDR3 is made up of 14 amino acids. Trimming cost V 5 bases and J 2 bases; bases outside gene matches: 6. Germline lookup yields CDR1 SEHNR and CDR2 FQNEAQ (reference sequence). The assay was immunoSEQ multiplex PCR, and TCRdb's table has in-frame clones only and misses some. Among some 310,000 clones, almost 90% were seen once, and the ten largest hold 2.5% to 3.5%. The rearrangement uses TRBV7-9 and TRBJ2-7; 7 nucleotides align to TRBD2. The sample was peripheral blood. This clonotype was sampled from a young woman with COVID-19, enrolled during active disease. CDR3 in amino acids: CASSLQGLAYEQYF. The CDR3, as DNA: TGTGCCAGCAGCCTACAAGGACTAGCCTACGAGCAGTACTTC.